This T cell receptor (beta chain) is drawn from a study of cytomegalovirus exposure and HLA in healthy donors. Germline CDR1 reads MNHNY; CDR2 reads SVGAGI (reference sequence). The CDR3 has 14 amino acids. Trimming took off 3 bases at V and 5 bases at J, with 13 bases between the two ends. The study ran its PCR with 60 Vbeta and 13 Jbeta primers. Libraries were prepared by immunoSEQ multiplex PCR; TCRdb keeps only in-frame clonotypes and omits some of them. The sample contains roughly 190,000 clones, about 88% of which appear only once. The sequencing sample was made of PBMCs. J is TRBJ2-5 and V is TRBV6-6; maybe TRBD1 (5 bases). The TCR was taken from a woman between 18 and 29 years old in good health and CMV-seronegative. Here the CDR3 DNA reads TGTGCCAGCAGTTATAGTCCAGGGCAGGAGACCCAGTACTTC. Translating gives CASSYSPGQETQYF.